The rows below give T cell receptor beta chains drawn from one sample of a study of blood T cell repertoires in COVID-19. The protocol was immunoSEQ multiplex PCR, while the TCRdb copy is restricted to in-frame clones and leaves out a portion. The table has roughly 400,000 clones, 75% to 90% seen once. Sequenced material: PBMCs or T cells enriched from blood (not recorded which). All receptors derive from a man under 40 who had recovered from COVID-19. CDR3s include the opening cysteine and the closing phenylalanine or tryptophan. D genes are given only for firm matches. Clone sizes are given selectively: once, few, many, or a class where the clone is expanded.

cdr3_length	v_call	j_call	clone_size	d_call	cdr3_aa	cdr3_nt
14	TRBV11-3	TRBJ2-2	.	.	CASSLGRVAGELFF	TGTGCCAGCAGCTTAGGGAGGGTAGCCGGGGAGCTGTTTTTT
14	TRBV12-5	TRBJ1-2	.	.	CASGPTLSAVGYTF	TGTGCTAGTGGCCCTACACTTTCCGCGGTTGGCTACACCTTC
12	TRBV25-1	TRBJ2-2	.	.	CASLDSTGELFF	TGTGCCAGCTTGGACAGCACCGGGGAGCTGTTTTTT
14	TRBV7-2	TRBJ2-7	few	TRBD1	CASSWGQGRYEQYF	TGTGCCAGCAGTTGGGGACAGGGGAGGTACGAGCAGTACTTC
15	TRBV28	TRBJ1-5	.	.	CASSWEGGSNQPQHF	TGTGCCAGTAGTTGGGAGGGTGGGAGCAATCAGCCCCAGCATTTT
14	TRBV28	TRBJ2-1	.	.	CASSFSGGPNEQFF	TGTGCCAGCAGTTTCTCAGGGGGGCCTAATGAGCAGTTCTTC
13	TRBV12-3/TRBV12-4	TRBJ2-7	.	.	CASSDDRTYEQYF	TGTGCCAGCAGTGACGACAGAACCTACGAGCAGTACTTC
15	TRBV4-1	TRBJ2-7	.	.	CASSLRTTSPYEQYF	TGCGCCAGCAGCCTACGGACAACCTCTCCCTACGAGCAGTACTTC
15	TRBV15	TRBJ1-4	.	.	CATSRDPGTNEKLFF	TGTGCCACCAGCAGAGACCCCGGGACTAATGAAAAACTGTTTTTT
13	TRBV6-2/TRBV6-3	TRBJ1-2	once	.	CASSSEHNYGYTF	TGTGCCAGCAGTTCCGAGCATAACTATGGCTACACCTTC